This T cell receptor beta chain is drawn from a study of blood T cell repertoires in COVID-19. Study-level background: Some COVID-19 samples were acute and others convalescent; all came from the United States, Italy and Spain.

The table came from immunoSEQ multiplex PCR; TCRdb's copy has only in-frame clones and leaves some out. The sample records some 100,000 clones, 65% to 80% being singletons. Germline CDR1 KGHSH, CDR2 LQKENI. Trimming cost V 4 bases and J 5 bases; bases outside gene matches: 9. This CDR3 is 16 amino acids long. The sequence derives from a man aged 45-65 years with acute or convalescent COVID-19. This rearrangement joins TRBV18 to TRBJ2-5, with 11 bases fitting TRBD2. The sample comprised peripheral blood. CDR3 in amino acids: CASSLLRLAGKETQYF. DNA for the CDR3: TGTGCCAGCTCACTGTTAAGACTAGCGGGAAAGGAGACCCAGTACTTC. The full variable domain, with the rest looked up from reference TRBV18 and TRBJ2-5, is NAGVMQNPRHLVRRRGQEARLRCSPMKGHSHVYWYRQLPEEGLKFMVYLQKENIIDESGMPKERFSAEFPKEGPSILRIQQVVRGDSAAYFCASSLLRLAGKETQYFGPGTRLLVL.